This T cell receptor (beta chain) was profiled in a study of human T cells and chemical hapten exposure. Study-wide context: Per-sample TCR yield variability stemmed mainly from small pooled library volume differences.

Time point here: healthy volunteer bleed at 6 weeks. Unseparated into fractions, whole blood served as the source from which total RNA was extracted. TCRdb re-called the RACE reads with MiXCR, one entry per CDR3 protein. The data show about 45,000 distinct CDR3 sequences, 3.7% seen once. The CDR3 spans 15 residues. The germline V gene has CDR1 SGHTA and CDR2 FQGNSA. V lost 4 bases, J lost 9 bases, and 16 bases lay in between. In regard to this clonotype: Given a much more abundant clone one base away, this may be a read error.

V gene TRBV7-2 combines with J gene TRBJ1-6; D not certain. Material: whole blood. This receptor was obtained from a human donor in good health. Some clones in this sample may be carry-over from other donors' samples. The CDR3 sequence: CASSSVLSGSSPLHF. As DNA, the CDR3 is TGTGCCAGCAGCTCCGTTTTATCGGGGAGTTCACCCCTCCACTTT.